These 17 T cell receptor beta chains were all obtained from the same sample, sequenced in a study of T cell repertoires in ileal Crohn's disease. The table came from immunoSEQ multiplex PCR; TCRdb's copy has only in-frame clones and leaves some out. Among 4,000 or so clones listed, just under 85% were seen once. Input material: ileal tissue. The receptor set was obtained from an adult with Crohn's disease.

V gene TRBV5-1 combines with J gene TRBJ2-2, with a possible D match to TRBD2 (6 bases). This CDR3 has 15 residues. CDR1 SGHRS and CDR2 YFSETQ come from the germline V gene. The V and J ends lost 9 bases and 4 bases respectively, with 19 bases between them. Written as DNA, the CDR3 is TGCGCCACCCATCCTACGGGAGCGGGCACCGGGGAGCTGTTTTTT. Its translation is CATHPTGAGTGELFF.

The gene calls are TRBV5-1 and TRBJ1-1, with 7 bases matching TRBD1. Trimming at V came to 4 bases and at J to 0 bases, leaving 6 bases not matched to a gene. Germline CDR1 is SGHRS and CDR2 is YFSETQ. This CDR3 has 15 amino acids. The DNA for the CDR3 is TGCGCCAGCAGCGGGAACAGGGGTTTGAACACTGAAGCTTTCTTT. As protein: CASSGNRGLNTEAFF.

The chain recombines TRBV9 with TRBJ2-7, with 12 bases that match TRBD1. The CDR3 consists of 18 residues. CDR1 is SGDLS, CDR2 YYNGEE, per germline. Losses at the gene ends were 2 bases for V and 5 bases for J; bases not matched to a gene: 14. CDR3 sequence: CASSVAGQGALGFNEQYF. The CDR3 DNA is TGTGCCAGCAGCGTCGCGGGACAGGGGGCGCTGGGGTTCAACGAGCAGTACTTC.

The chain uses TRBV6-6 and TRBJ2-1; 9 bases match TRBD2. The V and J ends lost 2 bases and 7 bases, in that order; junction bases with no gene match: 3. This CDR3 spans 14 amino acids. Germline values: CDR1 MNHNY, CDR2 SVGAGI (reference sequence). CDR3 DNA: TGTGCCAGCAGTTACACTAGCGGGTGGAATGAGCAGTTCTTC. Amino acids: CASSYTSGWNEQFF.

Only one count was recorded for this clone. The chain is built from TRBV7-9 and TRBJ1-2, with 7 bases identical to TRBD1. Germline values: CDR1 SEHNR, CDR2 FQNEAQ (reference sequence). The CDR3 runs to 16 residues. Trimming at V came to 4 bases and at J to 4 bases, leaving 12 bases not matched to a gene. The chain's CDR3 is CASSSILQGGGYGYTF. Written as DNA, the CDR3 is TGTGCCAGCAGCTCAATCCTTCAGGGGGGCGGCTATGGCTACACCTTC.

This clone occurred a few times. The chain links TRBV6-1 to TRBJ2-7; 12 nucleotides align to TRBD2. The length of the CDR3 is 15 residues. V dropped 6 bases and J dropped 6; count of bases not matched to a gene: 9. Germline V gene lookup returns CDR1 MNHNS and CDR2 SASEGT. CDR3 amino acids: CASRTTSGGSFEQYF. Written as DNA, the CDR3 is TGTGCCAGCAGGACGACTAGCGGGGGATCATTCGAGCAGTACTTC.

The CDR3 bases are TGTGCCAGCAAGGGGAGGATACCCTATGGCTACACCTTC. Protein sequence: CASKGRIPYGYTF. The chain employs TRBV27 and TRBJ1-2, with D possibly matching TRBD1 (5 bases). V lost 7 bases and J 4 bases, leaving 13 bases between the germline ends. Germline values: CDR1 MNHEY, CDR2 SMNVEV (reference sequence). The CDR3 covers 13 residues.

The chain is built from TRBV19 and TRBJ1-3; a weak D match, TRBD1 (5 bases). Germline loops: CDR1 LNHDA, CDR2 SQIVND (reference sequence). CDR3 length equals 15 residues. V was pared by 5 bases and J by 0 bases, with 11 bases between. The CDR3 loop is CASSLRGSSGNTIYF. Here the CDR3 DNA reads TGTGCCAGTAGTCTTCGGGGGAGCTCTGGAAACACCATATATTTT.

This chain joins TRBV19 and TRBJ2-3, with a possible D match to TRBD2 (5 bases). CDR1 and CDR2 from the germline V gene are LNHDA and SQIVND (reference sequence). V lost 5 bases and J 2 bases, leaving 14 bases between the germline ends. This CDR3 spans 15 amino acids. The CDR3 loop is CASSPRQRVTDTQYF. The CDR3 nucleotides read TGTGCCAGTAGTCCCCGGCAGAGGGTCACAGATACGCAGTATTTT.

The chain employs TRBV5-1 and TRBJ2-1, with 12 bases lining up with TRBD2. The CDR3 is 15 amino acids. V gave up 1 base and J gave up 7 bases; unmatched junction bases: 3. Looked up from germline, CDR1 is SGHRS and CDR2 is YFSETQ. The CDR3 spells CASSLRLAGGNEQFF. The CDR3 coding sequence is TGCGCCAGCAGCTTGCGTCTAGCGGGGGGGAATGAGCAGTTCTTC.

The chain links TRBV6-5 to TRBJ2-7; 7 bases are shared with TRBD1. The CDR3 is 15 amino acids. Germline V gives CDR1 MNHEY, CDR2 SVGAGI. Trimming at V came to 4 bases and at J to 1 base, leaving 7 bases not matched to a gene. The DNA of the CDR3 is TGTGCCAGCAGTTCTTCCGGGACAGCGTCCTACGAGCAGTACTTC. Its protein product is CASSSSGTASYEQYF.

V gene TRBV18 combines with J gene TRBJ2-7; possible D gene TRBD2, 5 bases. The CDR3 has 15 residues. V dropped 7 bases and J dropped 6 bases, with 22 bases sitting between them. CDR1 is KGHSH and CDR2 is LQKENI in the germline V gene. In DNA form, the CDR3 reads TGTGCCAGCTTACCCACCCGGGATTCTGCGGGCGAGCAGTACTTC. Amino acid sequence: CASLPTRDSAGEQYF.

This sequence joins TRBV7-8 and TRBJ1-4; TRBD1 aligns across 7 bases. Germline CDR1 SGHVS, CDR2 FQNEAQ. With 1 base clipped from V and 5 bases from J, the junction kept 4 bases outside the gene matches. CDR3 length: 15 residues. CDR3 DNA: TGTGCCAGCAGCTTAGGGGGACAGATAAATGAAAAACTGTTTTTT. Amino acids: CASSLGGQINEKLFF.

This sequence joins TRBV7-2 and TRBJ1-5, with D uncertain. V shed 5 bases and J shed 7 bases, with 12 bases lying between them. The CDR3 length is 13 residues. Germline lookup yields CDR1 SGHTA and CDR2 FQGNSA. CDR3 in DNA: TGTGCCAGCAGCGCAGAGGTTCGGCAGCCCCAGCATTTT. Translation gives CASSAEVRQPQHF.

The gene calls are TRBV7-9 and TRBJ2-3; tentative D call: TRBD2 (5 bases). The germline V gene encodes CDR1 SEHNR and CDR2 FQNEAQ (reference sequence). Trimming took off 4 bases at V and 6 bases at J, with 5 bases between the two ends. The CDR3 runs to 11 residues. The CDR3 here is CASSSSDTQYF. For the CDR3, the DNA is TGTGCCAGCAGCTCTAGCGATACGCAGTATTTT.

A note on this clone: At one of its ends the junction is not consistent with the germline gene, which may arise from a read error. The rearrangement uses TRBV7-7 and TRBJ2-5; D may be TRBD2 (6 bases). With the DNA end fitting TRBJ2-7 better, the J assignment may be wrong. The CDR3 extends over 13 amino acids. Germline V gives CDR1 SSHAT, CDR2 FNYEAQ (reference sequence). Here the CDR3 DNA reads TGTGCTAGCAGCCAGGGACTTTACTACGAGCAGTACTTC. The encoded protein is CASSQGLYYEQYF.

CDR3 DNA: TGCGCCAGCAGCCTGGACAGTTCTAATGAAAAACTGTTTTTT. Its protein product is CASSLDSSNEKLFF. This chain joins TRBV5-1 and TRBJ1-4, with D possibly matching TRBD1 (6 bases). This CDR3 spans 14 amino acids. V was shortened by 4 bases and J by 3 bases, with 10 bases between the two germline ends. CDR1 and CDR2 from the germline V gene are SGHRS and YFSETQ.